The clone carrying this T cell receptor beta chain was detected only a few times. As yet, its antigen is unknown. The data belong to a study of early T cells in non-severe SARS-CoV-2 infection. Across the whole study: Chains stayed unpaired after sequencing of bulk RNA from unsorted whole blood.

Germline V lookup: CDR1 DFQATT, CDR2 SNEGSKA (reference sequence). This CDR3 is built from 12 residues. V gave up 3 bases and J gave up 3 bases, with 9 bases separating them. Findings and limits, study-wide: Anti-spike CD8 responses were favored by VDJdb matching, which missed private and CD4 specificities.

Individual cDNA molecules were tagged with unique molecular identifiers, the study reported. Using its own MiXCR run on the 5' RACE reads, TCRdb lists one record per CDR3 protein. The table includes 120,000 or so distinct CDR3 sequences, roughly 12% detected once. This chain uses TRBV20-1 with TRBJ2-7; TRBD2 is a possible D gene (5 bases). Sample: whole blood, taken at baseline. The clonotype comes from an adult who was a healthcare worker with PCR-confirmed SARS-CoV-2 infection or an uninfected control (not recorded which). CDR3 sequence: CSASGGGYEQYF. CDR3 nucleotide sequence: TGCAGTGCTAGCGGAGGAGGCTACGAGCAGTACTTC.